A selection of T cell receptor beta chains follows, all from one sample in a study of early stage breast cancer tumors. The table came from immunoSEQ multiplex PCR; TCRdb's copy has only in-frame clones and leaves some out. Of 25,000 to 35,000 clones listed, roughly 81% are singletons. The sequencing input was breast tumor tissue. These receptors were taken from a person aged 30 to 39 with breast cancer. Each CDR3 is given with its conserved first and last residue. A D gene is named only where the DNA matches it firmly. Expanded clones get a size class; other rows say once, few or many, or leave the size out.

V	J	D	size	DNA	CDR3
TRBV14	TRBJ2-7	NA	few	TGTGCCAGCAGCCAAAACACAGGAAACTACGAGCAGTACTTC	CASSQNTGNYEQYF
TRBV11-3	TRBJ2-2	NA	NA	TGTGCCAGCAGCCCGCACGTAGCGATTAACACCGGGGAGCTGTTTTTT	CASSPHVAINTGELFF
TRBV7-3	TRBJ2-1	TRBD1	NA	TGTGCCAGCAGCTCCGGCCGGGACAGGGGCAGGACGGGAAGAAGCTCCTACAATGAGCAGTTCTTC	CASSSGRDRGRTGRSSYNEQFF
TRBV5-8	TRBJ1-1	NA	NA	TGTGCCAGCAGCTTCCAGGGGAGGACTGAAGCTTTCTTT	CASSFQGRTEAFF
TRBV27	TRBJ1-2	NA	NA	TGTGCCAGCGGAAGTAGGGGTAGCTATGGCTACACCTTC	CASGSRGSYGYTF
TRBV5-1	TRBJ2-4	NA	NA	TGCGCCAGCAGCTTGGAGGGGCGGAAAAACATTCAGTACTTC	CASSLEGRKNIQYF
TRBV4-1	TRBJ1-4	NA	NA	TGCGCCAGCAGCCCGGGGTACTCAACTAATGAAAAACTGTTTTTT	CASSPGYSTNEKLFF
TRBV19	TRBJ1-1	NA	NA	TGTGCCAGTAGTGCCAGGGTTGAAGCTTTCTTT	CASSARVEAFF
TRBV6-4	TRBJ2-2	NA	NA	TGTGCCAGCAGTGAACGAACCGGGGAGCTGTTTTTT	CASSERTGELFF
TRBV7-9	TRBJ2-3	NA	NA	TGTGCCAGCAGCTCAGGGGACGATACGCAGTATTTT	CASSSGDDTQYF
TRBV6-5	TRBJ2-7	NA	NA	TGTGCCAGCCAACGGTCCCAGGAGCCGGCCTACGAGCAGTACTTC	CASQRSQEPAYEQYF
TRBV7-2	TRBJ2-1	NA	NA	TGTGCCAGCAGCTTAGAGGCTAGCGAATACAATGAGCAGTTCTTC	CASSLEASEYNEQFF
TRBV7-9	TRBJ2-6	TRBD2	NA	TGTGCCAGCAGCCCCCGGGGGGGCACTGGGGCCAACGTCCTGACTTTC	CASSPRGGTGANVLTF
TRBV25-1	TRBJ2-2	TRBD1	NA	TGTGCCAGCAGTGAAAAGGGACAGGGGGCGTGGGAGCTGTTTTTT	CASSEKGQGAWELFF
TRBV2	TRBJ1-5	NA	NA	TGTGCCAGCAGCGAACCCAGGGCTGGCAATCAGCCCCAGCATTTT	CASSEPRAGNQPQHF
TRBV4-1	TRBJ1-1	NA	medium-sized	TGCGCCAGCAGCCAAGCACAGGGTAACACTGAAGCTTTCTTT	CASSQAQGNTEAFF
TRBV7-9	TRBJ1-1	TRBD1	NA	TGTGCCAGCAGGTCAGACAGGGTTAACACTGAAGCTTTCTTT	CASRSDRVNTEAFF
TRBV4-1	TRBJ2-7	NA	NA	TGCGCCAGCAGCCAATGGCGGGAATACTCCTACGAGCAGTACTTC	CASSQWREYSYEQYF
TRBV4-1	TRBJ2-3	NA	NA	TGCGCCAGCAGCCAAGGGTACCTTACCACAGATACGCAGTATTTT	CASSQGYLTTDTQYF
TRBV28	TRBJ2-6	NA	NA	TGTGCCAGCGCTCTACAGGATTCTGGGGCCAACGTCCTGACTTTC	CASALQDSGANVLTF
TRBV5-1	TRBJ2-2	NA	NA	TGCGCCAGCAGCTTGTCCTCAGGGCGGGGAACCTCTGACACCGGGGAGCTGTTTTTT	CASSLSSGRGTSDTGELFF
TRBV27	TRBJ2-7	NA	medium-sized	TGTGCCAGCAGTTCCGACGGGGACACGAGTCCAACCTACGAGCAGTACTTC	CASSSDGDTSPTYEQYF
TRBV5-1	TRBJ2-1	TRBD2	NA	TGCGCCAGCAGCTTAGGGACTAGCGTTTACAATGAGCAGTTCTTC	CASSLGTSVYNEQFF
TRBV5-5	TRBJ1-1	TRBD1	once	TGTGCCAGCAGCCATGGACAGGATCTGAACACTGAAGCTTTCTTT	CASSHGQDLNTEAFF
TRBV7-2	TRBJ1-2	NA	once	TGTGCCAGCAGCTCGTCGACATCAGCTAACTATGGCTACACCTTC	CASSSSTSANYGYTF
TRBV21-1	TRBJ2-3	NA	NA	TGTGCCAGCAGCGGCCTAGGGGAGGGAGATACGCAGTATTTT	CASSGLGEGDTQYF
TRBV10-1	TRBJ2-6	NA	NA	TGCGCCAGCAGTGAGGGGGGCTCCTCTGGGGCCAACGTCCTGACTTTC	CASSEGGSSGANVLTF
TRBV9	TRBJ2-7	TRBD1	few	TGTGCCAGCAGCCCGGAGGGGTGGACAGGGGACTACGAGCAGTACTTC	CASSPEGWTGDYEQYF
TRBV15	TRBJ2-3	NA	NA	TGTGCCACCAGCAGAGAACAGCCAACAGATACGCAGTATTTT	CATSREQPTDTQYF
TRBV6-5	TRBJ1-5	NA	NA	TGTGCCAGCAGTCCACAGGGTTATAGCAATCAGCCCCAGCATTTT	CASSPQGYSNQPQHF
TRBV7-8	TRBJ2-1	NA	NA	TGTGCCAGCAGCGAACTAGCCAGTGAGCAGTTCTTC	CASSELASEQFF
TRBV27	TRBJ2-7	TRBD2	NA	TGTGCCAGCAGTTTATCAGCACTAGCGGGAGTTCTATACGAGCAGTACTTC	CASSLSALAGVLYEQYF
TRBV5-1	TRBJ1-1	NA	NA	TGCGCCAGCAGCTCGGGGACTCCCCGGGGGAACACTGAAGCTTTCTTT	CASSSGTPRGNTEAFF
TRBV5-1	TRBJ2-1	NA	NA	TGCGCCAGCAGCTTTAGCGGAGGGGGGTACAATGAGCAGTTCTTC	CASSFSGGGYNEQFF
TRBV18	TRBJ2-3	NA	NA	TGTGCCAGCTCGAGCCTCATGGGGACAGATACGCAGTATTTT	CASSSLMGTDTQYF
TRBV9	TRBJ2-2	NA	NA	TGTGCCAGCAGCGAAACGAACACCGGGGAGCTGTTTTTT	CASSETNTGELFF
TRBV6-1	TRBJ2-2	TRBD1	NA	TGTGCCAGCAGTGATGGGGACAGGGGGCCTCCCGGGGAGCTGTTTTTT	CASSDGDRGPPGELFF
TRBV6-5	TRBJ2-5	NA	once	TGTGCCAGCAGCCGGGAGTCCTCGACGGAGACCCAGTACTTC	CASSRESSTETQYF
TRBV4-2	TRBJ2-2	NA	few	TGTGCCAGCAGCCAAGGGCAGACGAACACCGGGGAGCTGTTTTTT	CASSQGQTNTGELFF
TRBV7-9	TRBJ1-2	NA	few	TGTGCCAGCAGCTCAACGGCAGTCGTCAACTATGGCTACACCTTC	CASSSTAVVNYGYTF
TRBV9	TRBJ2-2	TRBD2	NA	TGTGCCAGCAGCGAAACACTAGCGGAGGCAAACACCGGGGAGCTGTTTTTT	CASSETLAEANTGELFF
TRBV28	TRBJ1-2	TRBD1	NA	TGTGCCAGCAGGGCCGGGACAGGGACTAACTATGGCTACACCTTC	CASRAGTGTNYGYTF
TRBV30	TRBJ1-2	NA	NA	TGTGCCTGGAACAGGGACCCAATCTATGGCTACACCTTC	CAWNRDPIYGYTF
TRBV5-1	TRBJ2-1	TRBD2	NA	TGCGCCAGCAGCTTGGGGCTAGCGGGATTGAATGAGCAGTTCTTC	CASSLGLAGLNEQFF
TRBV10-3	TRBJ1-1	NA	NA	TGTGCCATCAGTGAGTCGGGGGGCGAGAACACTGAAGCTTTCTTT	CAISESGGENTEAFF
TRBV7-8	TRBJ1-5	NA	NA	TGTGCCAGCAGCTTATCAGCCGGGGGTAGCAATCAGCCCCAGCATTTT	CASSLSAGGSNQPQHF
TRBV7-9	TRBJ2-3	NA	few	TGTGCCAGCAGCTTAGAAGGAACAGATACGCAGTATTTT	CASSLEGTDTQYF
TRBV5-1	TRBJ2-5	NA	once	TGCGCCAGCAGCTTGGGACAGGGAGGGGAGACCCAGTACTTC	CASSLGQGGETQYF
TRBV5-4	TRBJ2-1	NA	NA	TGTGCCAGCAGCGGGACTTTATACAATGAGCAGTTCTTC	CASSGTLYNEQFF
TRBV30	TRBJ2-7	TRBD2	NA	TGTGCCTGGAAATTGGTGGTAGCGGGAGCCTACGAGCAGTACTTC	CAWKLVVAGAYEQYF
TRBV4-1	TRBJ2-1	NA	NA	TGCGCCAGCAGCCCAGGCTCGAGCTCCTACAATGAGCAGTTCTTC	CASSPGSSSYNEQFF
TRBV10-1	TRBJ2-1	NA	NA	TGCGCCAGCAGTGAGTCGAGGCTAGCCTCCAACAATGAGCAGTTCTTC	CASSESRLASNNEQFF
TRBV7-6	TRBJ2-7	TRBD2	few	TGTGCCAGCAGTGGAACCGGGACTAACGTAGGGCAGTACTTC	CASSGTGTNVGQYF
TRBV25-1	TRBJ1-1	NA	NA	TGTGCCAGCAGTGAAAACTGGGGCGGGGGGACTGAAGCTTTCTTT	CASSENWGGGTEAFF
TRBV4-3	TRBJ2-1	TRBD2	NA	TGCGCCAGCAGCCAAGAACCGCCCCATGGGCTAGCGGGAGGTTTCAGCGACAATGAGCAGTTCTTC	CASSQEPPHGLAGGFSDNEQFF
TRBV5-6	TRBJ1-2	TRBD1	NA	TGTGCCAGCAGCACCGCGGGACAGCTCCTCCATTACTATGGCTACACCTTC	CASSTAGQLLHYYGYTF
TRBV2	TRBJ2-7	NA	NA	TGTGCCAGCAGTGTGGGCAGATCCTACGAGCAGTACTTC	CASSVGRSYEQYF
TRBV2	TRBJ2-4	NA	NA	TGTGCCAGCGGAGGTGGGCCCGGTGAGGGAAACATTCAGTACTTC	CASGGGPGEGNIQYF
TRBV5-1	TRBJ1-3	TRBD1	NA	TGCGCCAGCAGCTCGGGACAGGTCTCTGGAAACACCATATATTTT	CASSSGQVSGNTIYF